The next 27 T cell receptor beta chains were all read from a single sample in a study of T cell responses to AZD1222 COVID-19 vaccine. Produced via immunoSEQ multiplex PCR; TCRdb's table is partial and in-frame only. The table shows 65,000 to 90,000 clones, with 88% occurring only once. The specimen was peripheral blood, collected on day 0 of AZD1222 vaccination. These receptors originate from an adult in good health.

Written as DNA, the CDR3 is TGTGCCAGCAGCCTGACCGGGACCACGGCCCGGTTCTTC. This codes for CASSLTGTTARFF. The chain joins TRBV5-4 to TRBJ2-1; D may correspond to TRBD1 or TRBD2 (5 bases each). The CDR3 spans 13 residues. The ends were cut back, 4 bases at V and 15 bases at J, with 20 bases in the middle. The germline V gene has CDR1 SGHNT and CDR2 YYREEE (reference sequence).

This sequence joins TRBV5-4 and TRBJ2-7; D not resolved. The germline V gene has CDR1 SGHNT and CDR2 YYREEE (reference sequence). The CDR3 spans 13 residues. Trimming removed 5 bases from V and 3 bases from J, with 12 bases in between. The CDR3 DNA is TGTGCCAGCAGTCCCGAGACGAGCTACGAGCAGTACTTC. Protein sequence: CASSPETSYEQYF.

The CDR3 DNA follows: TGTGCCAGCAGACTGCAGACTAGCGGGAAACAAGAGACCCAGTACTTC. Amino acid sequence: CASRLQTSGKQETQYF. The chain joins TRBV28 to TRBJ2-5, with 11 nucleotides matching TRBD2. The junction had 8 bases not matched to a gene; V was cut back by 6 bases and J by 2 bases. Germline V gene lookup returns CDR1 MDHEN and CDR2 SYDVKM. CDR3 size: 16 residues.

CDR3 protein: CASGWGRGYEQYF. The CDR3 nucleotides read TGCGCCAGCGGCTGGGGGAGGGGCTACGAGCAGTACTTC. The chain uses TRBV5-1 and TRBJ2-7; 7 bases fit TRBD2. The CDR3 totals 13 residues. Germline lookup yields CDR1 SGHRS and CDR2 YFSETQ. V trimming: 7 bases; J trimming: 3 bases; junction bases outside the gene matches: 7.

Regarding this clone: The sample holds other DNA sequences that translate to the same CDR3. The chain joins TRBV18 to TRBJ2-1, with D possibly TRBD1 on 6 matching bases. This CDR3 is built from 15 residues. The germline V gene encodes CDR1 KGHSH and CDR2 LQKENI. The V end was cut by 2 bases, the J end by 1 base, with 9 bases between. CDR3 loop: CASSPTGTSYNEQFF. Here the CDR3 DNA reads TGTGCCAGCTCACCAACCGGGACATCCTACAATGAGCAGTTCTTC.

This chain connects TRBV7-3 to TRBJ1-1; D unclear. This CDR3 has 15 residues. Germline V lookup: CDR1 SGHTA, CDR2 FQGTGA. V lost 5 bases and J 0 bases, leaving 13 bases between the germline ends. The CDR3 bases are TGTGCCAGCAGCCTATCCGGGTCAATGAACACTGAAGCTTTCTTT. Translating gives CASSLSGSMNTEAFF.

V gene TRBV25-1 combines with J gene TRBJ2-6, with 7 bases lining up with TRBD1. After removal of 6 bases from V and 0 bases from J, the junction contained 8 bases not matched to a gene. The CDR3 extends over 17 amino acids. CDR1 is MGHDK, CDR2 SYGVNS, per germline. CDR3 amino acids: CASRGQPPDSGANVLTF. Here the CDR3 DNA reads TGTGCCAGCAGGGGACAGCCACCAGACTCTGGGGCCAACGTCCTGACTTTC. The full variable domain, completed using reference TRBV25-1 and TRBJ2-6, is EADIYQTPRYLVIGTGKKITLECSQTMGHDKMYWYQQDPGMELHLIHYSYGVNSTEKGDLSSESTVSRIRTEHFPLTLESARPSHTSQYLCASRGQPPDSGANVLTFGAGSRLTVL.

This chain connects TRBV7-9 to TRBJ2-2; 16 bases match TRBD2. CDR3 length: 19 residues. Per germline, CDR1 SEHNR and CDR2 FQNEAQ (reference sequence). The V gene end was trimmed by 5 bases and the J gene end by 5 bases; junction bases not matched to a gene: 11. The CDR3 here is CASSTFPGLAGGPTGELFF. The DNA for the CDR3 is TGTGCCAGCAGCACGTTCCCGGGACTAGCGGGAGGGCCGACCGGGGAGCTGTTTTTT.

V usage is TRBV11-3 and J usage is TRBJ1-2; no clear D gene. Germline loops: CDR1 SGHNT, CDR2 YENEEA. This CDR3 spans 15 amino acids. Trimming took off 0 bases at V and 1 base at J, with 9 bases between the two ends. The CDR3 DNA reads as TGTGCCAGCAGCTTAGATGACAAAGATAACTATGGCTACACCTTC. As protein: CASSLDDKDNYGYTF.

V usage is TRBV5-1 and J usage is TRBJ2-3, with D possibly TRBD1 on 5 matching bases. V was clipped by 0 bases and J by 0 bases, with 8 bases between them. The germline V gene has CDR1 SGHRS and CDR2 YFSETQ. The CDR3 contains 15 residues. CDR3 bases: TGCGCCAGCAGCTTGGTGGCAGGGAGCACAGATACGCAGTATTTT. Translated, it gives CASSLVAGSTDTQYF. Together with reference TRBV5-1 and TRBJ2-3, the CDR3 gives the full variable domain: KAGVTQTPRYLIKTRGQQVTLSCSPISGHRSVSWYQQTPGQGLQFLFEYFSETQRNKGNFPGRFSGRQFSNSRSEMNVSTLELGDSALYLCASSLVAGSTDTQYFGPGTRLTVL.

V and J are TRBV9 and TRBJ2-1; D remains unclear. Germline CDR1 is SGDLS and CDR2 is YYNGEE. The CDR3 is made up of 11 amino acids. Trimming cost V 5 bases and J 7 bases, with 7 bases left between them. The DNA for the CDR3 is TGTGCCAGCAGAAGCCAGAATGAGCAGTTCTTC. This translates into CASRSQNEQFF.

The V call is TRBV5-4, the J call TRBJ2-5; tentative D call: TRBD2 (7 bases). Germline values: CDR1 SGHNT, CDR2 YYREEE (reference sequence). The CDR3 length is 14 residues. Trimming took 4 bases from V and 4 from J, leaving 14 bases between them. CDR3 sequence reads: CASSRERGGETQYF. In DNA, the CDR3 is TGTGCCAGCAGCCGAGAGAGGGGGGGAGAGACCCAGTACTTC.

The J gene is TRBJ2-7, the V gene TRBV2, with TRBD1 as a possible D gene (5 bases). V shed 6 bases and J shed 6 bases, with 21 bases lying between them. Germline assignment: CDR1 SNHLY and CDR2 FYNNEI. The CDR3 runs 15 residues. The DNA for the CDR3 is TGTGCCAGCAGCTACTTGGCCCAGGGAAGGGGCGAGCAGTACTTC. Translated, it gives CASSYLAQGRGEQYF.

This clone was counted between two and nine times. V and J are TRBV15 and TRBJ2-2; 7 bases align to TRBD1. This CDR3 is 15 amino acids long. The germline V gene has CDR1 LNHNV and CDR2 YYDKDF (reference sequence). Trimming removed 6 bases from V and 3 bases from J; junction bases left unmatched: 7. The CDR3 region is CATRIDREDTGELFF. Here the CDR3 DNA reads TGTGCCACCAGGATAGACAGGGAAGACACCGGGGAGCTGTTTTTT.

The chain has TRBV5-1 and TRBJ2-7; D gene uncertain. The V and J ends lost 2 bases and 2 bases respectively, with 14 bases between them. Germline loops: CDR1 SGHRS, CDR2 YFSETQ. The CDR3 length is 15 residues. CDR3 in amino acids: CASSLGRTAPYEQYF. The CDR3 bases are TGCGCCAGCAGCTTAGGACGGACGGCCCCCTACGAGCAGTACTTC.

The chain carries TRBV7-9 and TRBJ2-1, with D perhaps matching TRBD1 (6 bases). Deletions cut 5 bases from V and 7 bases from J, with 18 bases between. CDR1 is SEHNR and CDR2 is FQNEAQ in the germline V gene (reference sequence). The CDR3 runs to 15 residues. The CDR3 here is CASSRSTGSVNEQFF. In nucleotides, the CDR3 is TGTGCCAGCAGCCGATCTACAGGGAGCGTAAATGAGCAGTTCTTC.

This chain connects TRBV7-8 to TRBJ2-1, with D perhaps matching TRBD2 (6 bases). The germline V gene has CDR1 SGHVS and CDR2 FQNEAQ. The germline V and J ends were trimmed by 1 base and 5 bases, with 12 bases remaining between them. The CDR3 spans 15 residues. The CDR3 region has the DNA TGTGCCAGCAGCTTAGTTAGCGGAAGCCACAATGAGCAGTTCTTC. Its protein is CASSLVSGSHNEQFF.

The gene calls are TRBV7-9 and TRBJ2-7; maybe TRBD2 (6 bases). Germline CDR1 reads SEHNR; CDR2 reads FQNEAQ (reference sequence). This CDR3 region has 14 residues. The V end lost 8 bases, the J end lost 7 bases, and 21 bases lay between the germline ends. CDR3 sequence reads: CASGPGLGRREQYF. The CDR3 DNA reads TGTGCCAGCGGTCCGGGACTGGGCCGCCGGGAGCAGTACTTC.

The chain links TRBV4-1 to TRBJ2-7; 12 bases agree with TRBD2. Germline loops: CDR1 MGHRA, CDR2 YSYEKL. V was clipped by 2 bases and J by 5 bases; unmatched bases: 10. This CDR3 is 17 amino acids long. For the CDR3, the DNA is TGCGCCAGCAGCCAAAAGACTAGCGGGAGTCCAAGCGACGAGCAGTACTTC. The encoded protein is CASSQKTSGSPSDEQYF.

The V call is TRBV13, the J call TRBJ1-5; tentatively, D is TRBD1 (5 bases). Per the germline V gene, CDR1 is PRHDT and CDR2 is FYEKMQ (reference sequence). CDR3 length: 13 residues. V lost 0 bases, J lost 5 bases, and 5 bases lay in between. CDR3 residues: CASSLGQDQPQHF. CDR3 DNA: TGTGCCAGCAGCTTAGGACAGGATCAGCCCCAGCATTTT.

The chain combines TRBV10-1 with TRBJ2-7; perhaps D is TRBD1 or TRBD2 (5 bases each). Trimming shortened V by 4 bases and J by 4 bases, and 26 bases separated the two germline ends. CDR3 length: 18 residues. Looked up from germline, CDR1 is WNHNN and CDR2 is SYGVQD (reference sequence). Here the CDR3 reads CASSATSDTGTALYEQYF. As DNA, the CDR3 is TGCGCCAGCAGTGCTACCTCCGACACGGGGACCGCGCTATACGAGCAGTACTTC.

The CDR3 DNA is TGTGCCAGCAGCTTGCAGGGAGGTGAGACCCAGTACTTC. This translates into CASSLQGGETQYF. This chain joins TRBV11-3 and TRBJ2-5; D is perhaps TRBD2 (6 bases). The CDR3 is 13 residues long. With 3 bases removed from V and 5 bases from J, the gap between germline ends came to 10 bases. Germline-derived CDR1 and CDR2 are SGHNT and YENEEA.

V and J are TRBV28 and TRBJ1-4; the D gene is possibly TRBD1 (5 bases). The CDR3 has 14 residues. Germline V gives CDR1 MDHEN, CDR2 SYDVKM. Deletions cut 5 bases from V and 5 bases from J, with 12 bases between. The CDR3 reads CASSTRQLNEKLFF. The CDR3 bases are TGTGCCAGCAGTACCCGACAGCTAAATGAAAAACTGTTTTTT.

DNA of the CDR3: TGCGCCAGCAGCTGGAACACAGATACGCAGTATTTT. Translated: CASSWNTDTQYF. The J gene is TRBJ2-3, the V gene TRBV5-1; D is ambiguous. Germline V gene sequence: CDR1 SGHRS, CDR2 YFSETQ. V lost 3 bases and J 2 bases, leaving 4 bases between the germline ends. The CDR3 spans 12 residues.

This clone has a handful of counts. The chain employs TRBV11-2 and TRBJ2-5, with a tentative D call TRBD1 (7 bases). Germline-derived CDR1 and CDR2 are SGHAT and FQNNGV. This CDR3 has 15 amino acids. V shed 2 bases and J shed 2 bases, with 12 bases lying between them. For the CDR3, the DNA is TGTGCCAGCAGCTTATATGCGGGACAGCAAGAGACCCAGTACTTC. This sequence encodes CASSLYAGQQETQYF.

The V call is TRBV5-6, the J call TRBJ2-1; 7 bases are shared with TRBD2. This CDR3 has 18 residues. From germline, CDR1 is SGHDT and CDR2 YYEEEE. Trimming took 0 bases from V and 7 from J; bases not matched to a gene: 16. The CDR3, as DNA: TGTGCCAGCAGCTTGGAAGGGCCCAAATTCGGGGGGTCTAATGAGCAGTTCTTC. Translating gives CASSLEGPKFGGSNEQFF.

CDR3 in amino acids: CASSLDEGEQYF. The CDR3 DNA reads TGCGCCAGCAGCTTGGACGAAGGGGAGCAGTACTTC. V and J are TRBV5-1 and TRBJ2-7; D gene ambiguous. The germline V gene encodes CDR1 SGHRS and CDR2 YFSETQ. The CDR3 sequence is 12 residues long. Trimming pared 0 bases from V and 7 bases from J, leaving 8 bases between.